The clone carrying this T cell receptor beta chain turned up a few times. Its specificity is unknown. Germline loops: CDR1 SGDLS, CDR2 YYNGEE. The CDR3 has 16 amino acids. The trim removed 4 bases at V and 5 bases at J, leaving 10 bases unmatched. The data were obtained in a study of shared clonotypes between healthy human individuals. The assay used deep level. Profiled with immunoSEQ multiplex PCR; TCRdb holds only in-frame clones, not every one. The table lists 2 million to 3 million clones, roughly nine tenths of them singletons. Whole-study findings and limits: Rarefaction showed sorted-subset sequencing was incomplete despite large depth. Apart from blood, nothing was sampled; tissue repertoires likely differ. Naive subsets tended to show greater estimated richness than memory subsets.

The TCR sequence derives from a man younger than 35 in good health. Sequencing was performed on naive CD4+ T cells sorted from blood. Subset of the sample: CD45RA+ positively selected. The J gene is TRBJ2-1, the V gene TRBV9; 9 positions agree with TRBD2. The CDR3 sequence is CASSTTGGRENNEQFF. The DNA for the CDR3 is TGTGCCAGCAGCACGACCGGCGGGAGGGAAAACAATGAGCAGTTCTTC.